What follows are 9 T cell receptor beta chains derived from one specimen sequenced in a study of cytomegalovirus exposure and HLA in healthy donors. Amplification used 60 Vbeta primers and 13 Jbeta primers. Sequencing was performed with immunoSEQ multiplex PCR; in TCRdb, only in-frame clones are kept and a portion is missing. The table has just under 95,000 clones, approximately 80% seen once. Sequences were obtained from PBMCs. These receptors were taken from a human donor in good health.

The V call is TRBV27, the J call TRBJ1-5; 7 nucleotides agree with TRBD1. This CDR3 is 15 amino acids long. Germline lookup yields CDR1 MNHEY and CDR2 SMNVEV (reference sequence). Losses at the gene ends were 4 bases for V and 6 bases for J; bases not matched to a gene: 9. CDR3 DNA sequence: TGTGCCAGCAGTTCAAGGGGGCCCTACGGTCAGCCCCAGCATTTT. It specifies CASSSRGPYGQPQHF.

The chain couples TRBV6-5 to TRBJ1-2; the D gene is possibly TRBD1 (6 bases). The V end lost 6 bases, the J end lost 0 bases, and 14 bases lay between the germline ends. This CDR3 comprises 15 residues. CDR1 and CDR2 from the germline V gene are MNHEY and SVGAGI. For the CDR3, the DNA is TGTGCCAGCAGCGCGACAGGACTAGCTAACTATGGCTACACCTTC. It translates to CASSATGLANYGYTF.

The J gene is TRBJ1-2, the V gene TRBV15, with TRBD1 matching over 10 bases. CDR1 and CDR2 from the germline V gene are LNHNV and YYDKDF (reference sequence). With V trimmed by 0 bases and J by 7 bases, 5 bases remained unmatched. CDR3 length: 15 residues. CDR3: CATSRDLGQGVGYTF. The CDR3, as DNA: TGTGCCACCAGCAGAGATCTAGGACAGGGGGTTGGCTACACCTTC.

The rearrangement joins TRBV29-1 to TRBJ2-2, with 7 bases fitting TRBD2. The CDR3 is 15 amino acids. From germline, CDR1 is SQVTM and CDR2 ANQGSEA. V gave up 1 base and J gave up 4 bases; unmatched junction bases: 6. The CDR3 nucleotides are TGCAGCGTTGAAGGGGGGGAGGGCCGCACCGGGGAGCTGTTTTTT. This codes for CSVEGGEGRTGELFF.

The chain is built from TRBV19 and TRBJ1-1; TRBD1 matches 7 bases. There are 15 residues in the CDR3. V trimming: 5 bases; J trimming: 4 bases; junction bases outside the gene matches: 10. CDR1 and CDR2 from the germline V gene are LNHDA and SQIVND (reference sequence). CDR3 protein: CASSSKRDSPTEAFF. In DNA form, the CDR3 reads TGTGCCAGTAGTTCCAAACGGGACAGCCCCACTGAAGCTTTCTTT.

V gene TRBV7-8 combines with J gene TRBJ2-7; D gene ambiguous. Trimming took off 2 bases at V and 4 bases at J, with 12 bases between the two ends. There are 14 residues in the CDR3. CDR1 is SGHVS and CDR2 is FQNEAQ in the germline V gene. This CDR3 reads CASSLNIGGYEQYF. The CDR3, as DNA: TGTGCCAGCAGCTTAAACATCGGCGGATACGAGCAGTACTTC.

The chain employs TRBV29-1 and TRBJ2-7; 12 bases are shared with TRBD2. The CDR3 is made up of 17 amino acids. Germline CDR1 is SQVTM and CDR2 is ANQGSEA. V dropped 2 bases and J dropped 3; count of bases not matched to a gene: 11. The CDR3 region has the DNA TGCAGCGTTGAACAAATGATAGGACTAGCGGGACACTACGAGCAGTACTTC. Translated: CSVEQMIGLAGHYEQYF.

The V call is TRBV18, the J call TRBJ1-5; D may be TRBD1 (5 bases). V dropped 3 bases and J dropped 2 bases, with 8 bases sitting between them. CDR3 length: 14 residues. CDR1 is KGHSH and CDR2 is LQKENI in the germline V gene. The CDR3 region has the DNA TGTGCCAGCTCACCTACGGGGGGCAATCAGCCCCAGCATTTT. Translating gives CASSPTGGNQPQHF.

This chain connects TRBV9 to TRBJ1-2, with TRBD1 identical over 8 bases. V trimming: 0 bases; J trimming: 6 bases; junction bases outside the gene matches: 13. The CDR3 is made up of 17 amino acids. Germline assignment: CDR1 SGDLS and CDR2 YYNGEE. This CDR3 reads CASSVGAGGGNFDGYTF. For the CDR3, the DNA is TGTGCCAGCAGCGTAGGGGCAGGGGGCGGAAATTTCGATGGCTACACCTTC.